These 28 T cell receptor beta chains share one sample of origin, sequenced in a study of T cells expressing NK-cell markers. TCRdb reprocessed the 5' RACE reads, keeping one entry per CDR3 protein, no DNA. This repertoire includes some 410,000 distinct CDR3 sequences. The specimen was blood T cells: a sorted CD56 or NKG2C T cell subset, CD4+ or CD8+ T cells, or bulk PBMC T cells (not recorded which). The receptor source for this set is a woman between 18 and 70 years old in good health.

V and J are TRBV2 and TRBJ1-3; with no DNA, the TCRdb D assignment of TRBD1 cannot be verified. Germline values: CDR1 SNHLY, CDR2 FYNNEI. The CDR3 has 16 amino acids. The CDR3 protein is CASGGIQGRSGNTIYF. Variable domain in full (rest from reference TRBV2 and TRBJ1-3): EPEVTQTPSHQVTQMGQEVILRCVPISNHLYFYWYRQILGQKVEFLVSFYNNEISEKSEIFDDQFSVERPDGSNFTLKIRSTKLEDSAMYFCASGGIQGRSGNTIYFGEGSWLTVV.

The CDR3 sequence: CASSPYNRDTYEQYF. The chain is built from TRBV19 and TRBJ2-7; absent DNA, TCRdb's TRBD1 call cannot be checked. This CDR3 comprises 15 residues. Looked up from germline, CDR1 is LNHDA and CDR2 is SQIVND (reference sequence).

This chain joins TRBV15 and TRBJ1-4; absent DNA, TCRdb's TRBD1 call cannot be checked. The CDR3 spans 14 residues. Germline lookup yields CDR1 LNHNV and CDR2 YYDKDF (reference sequence). The CDR3 is CATSKDRTDEKLFF.

The chain recombines TRBV12-3 or TRBV12-4 with TRBJ1-1. The length of the CDR3 is 15 residues. CDR3: CASSPAVGMETEAFF.

The chain combines TRBV6-2 or TRBV6-3 with TRBJ2-1; TCRdb's D call, TRBD1, is unchecked because there is no DNA. Germline lookup yields CDR1 MNHEY and CDR2 SVGEGT. The CDR3 consists of 13 residues. The CDR3 reads CASMTGGLDEQFF.

This chain uses TRBV20-1 with TRBJ2-7; lacking DNA, the TRBD2 call made by TCRdb goes unchecked. In germline, CDR1 is DFQATT, CDR2 SNEGSKA (reference sequence). CDR3 size: 14 residues. The CDR3 is CSARRIGLAREQYF.

This chain connects TRBV3-1 to TRBJ2-1; TCRdb selects TRBD2, and the lack of DNA leaves this call unchecked. The CDR3 contains 16 residues. Germline V gives CDR1 LGHDT, CDR2 YNNKEL (reference sequence). CDR3 protein: CASSQLGEGLYNEQFF.

The CDR3 is CATSDSAGGKNTGELFF. The gene calls are TRBV24-1 and TRBJ2-2; TCRdb outputs TRBD1, but without DNA this stays unchecked. Germline V gene data show CDR1 as KGHDR and CDR2 as SFDVKD. This CDR3 is 17 amino acids long.

The V call is TRBV5-1, the J call TRBJ1-5. Germline lookup yields CDR1 SGHRS and CDR2 YFSETQ. This CDR3 comprises 15 residues. CDR3 sequence: CASSLEGSQNQPQHF.

This rearrangement joins TRBV7-2 to TRBJ2-1; TCRdb names TRBD2, which stays unverified in the absence of DNA. The CDR3 loop spans 16 amino acids. Looked up from germline, CDR1 is SGHTA and CDR2 is FQGNSA. CDR3 amino acids: CASSPKSSGSNNEQFF.

V and J are TRBV12-3 or TRBV12-4 and TRBJ2-3; TCRdb designates TRBD2, a call that cannot be tested without DNA. There are 16 residues in the CDR3. The CDR3 protein is CASSETGTSGTDTQYF.

The chain joins TRBV11-2 to TRBJ2-3; absent DNA, TCRdb's TRBD2 call cannot be checked. The germline V gene encodes CDR1 SGHAT and CDR2 FQNNGV. CDR3 length: 14 residues. CDR3 in amino acids: CASSNYPGTDTQYF.

This chain joins TRBV7-6 and TRBJ2-3. Germline values: CDR1 SGHVS, CDR2 FNYEAQ. This CDR3 has 12 amino acids. The CDR3 spells CASRDFGDTQYF.

The chain employs TRBV9 and TRBJ2-3. Germline CDR1 reads SGDLS; CDR2 reads YYNGEE. The CDR3 spans 14 residues. The CDR3 here is CASSVSTSTDTQYF.

This sequence joins TRBV6-1 and TRBJ1-1. Per germline, CDR1 MNHNS and CDR2 SASEGT. The CDR3 runs 15 residues. CDR3 region: CASSAYRGRDTEAFF.

This chain connects TRBV11-2 to TRBJ2-3; the D gene TCRdb calls, TRBD1, cannot be checked with no DNA. The CDR3 totals 18 residues. The germline CDR1 and CDR2 sequences are SGHAT and FQNNGV. CDR3 residues: CASSSYGALAAGTDTQYF.

The chain employs TRBV12-3 or TRBV12-4 and TRBJ1-3. The CDR3 runs to 14 residues. The CDR3 loop is CASSYQSSGNTIYF.

The chain employs TRBV18 and TRBJ1-1. The CDR3 sequence is 15 residues long. The germline gives CDR1 KGHSH, CDR2 LQKENI. CDR3 amino acids: CASSDYSRSNTEAFF.

The chain employs TRBV20-1 and TRBJ1-3. The CDR3 totals 16 residues. Germline loops: CDR1 DFQATT, CDR2 SNEGSKA (reference sequence). The chain's CDR3 is CSAVGHRELSGNTIYF.

This chain connects TRBV20-1 to TRBJ1-1; TCRdb gives TRBD1 as the D gene, but with no DNA this cannot be confirmed. CDR3 size: 15 residues. Germline lookup yields CDR1 DFQATT and CDR2 SNEGSKA (reference sequence). The CDR3 protein is CSARGGDSVNTEAFF.

The chain's CDR3 is CASSPQGPLISGAFF. The V gene is TRBV2, the J gene TRBJ1-1; the TCRdb D gene call, TRBD1, has no DNA to confirm it. Germline V gives CDR1 SNHLY, CDR2 FYNNEI. This CDR3 has 15 amino acids.

The chain carries TRBV7-2 and TRBJ2-1; the D call of TRBD1 rests on TCRdb alone, since no DNA is present to check it. The CDR3 contains 16 residues. Germline-derived CDR1 and CDR2 are SGHTA and FQGNSA. The CDR3 loop reads CASSLVGTGFPNEQFF.

The V and J genes are TRBV18 and TRBJ2-1; TCRdb indicates TRBD1, and absent DNA this call remains unverified. CDR1 and CDR2 from the germline V gene are KGHSH and LQKENI. The CDR3 spans 12 residues. The CDR3 protein is CASSPHRDEQFF. Full variable domain (rest looked up from reference TRBV18 and TRBJ2-1): NAGVMQNPRHLVRRRGQEARLRCSPMKGHSHVYWYRQLPEEGLKFMVYLQKENIIDESGMPKERFSAEFPKEGPSILRIQQVVRGDSAAYFCASSPHRDEQFFGPGTRLTVL.

This chain connects TRBV9 to TRBJ2-3. There are 14 residues in the CDR3. Germline CDR1 and CDR2: SGDLS and YYNGEE. The CDR3 region is CASSSRGSTDTQYF.

The genes are TRBV13 and TRBJ2-7; TCRdb names TRBD1, which stays unverified in the absence of DNA. The germline gives CDR1 PRHDT, CDR2 FYEKMQ (reference sequence). This CDR3 is 15 amino acids long. The CDR3 loop reads CASSPGDRGPYEQYF.

The gene calls are TRBV4-3 and TRBJ2-1; TCRdb's D gene call, TRBD2, goes unchecked for lack of DNA. The CDR3 runs to 18 residues. Germline-derived CDR1 and CDR2 are LGHNA and YSLEER. Here the CDR3 reads CASSQDWPALMRETEQFF.

The chain employs TRBV4-3 and TRBJ2-1; the TCRdb call, TRBD1, lacks DNA for checking. CDR1 is LGHNA and CDR2 is YSLEER in the germline V gene. The CDR3 spans 19 residues. This CDR3 is CASSQDSGYGTGIYNEQFF.

The chain carries TRBV2 and TRBJ2-2; no DNA is available, so the TRBD1 call from TCRdb remains unchecked. Per germline, CDR1 SNHLY and CDR2 FYNNEI. The CDR3 loop spans 13 amino acids. The chain's CDR3 is CASRQGRGGELFF.